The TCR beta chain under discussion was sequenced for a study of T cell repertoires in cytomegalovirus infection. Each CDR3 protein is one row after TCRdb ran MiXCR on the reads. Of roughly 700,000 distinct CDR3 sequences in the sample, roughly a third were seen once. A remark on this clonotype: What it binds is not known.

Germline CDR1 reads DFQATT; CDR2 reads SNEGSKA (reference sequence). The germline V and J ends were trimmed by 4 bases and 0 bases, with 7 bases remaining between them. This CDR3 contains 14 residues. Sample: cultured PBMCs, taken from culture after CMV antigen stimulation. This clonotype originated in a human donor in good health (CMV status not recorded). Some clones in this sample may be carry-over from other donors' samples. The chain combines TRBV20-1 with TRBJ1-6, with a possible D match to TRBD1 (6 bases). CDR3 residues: CSAMDSSYNSPLHF. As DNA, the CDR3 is TGCAGTGCTATGGACAGCTCCTATAATTCACCCCTCCACTTT.